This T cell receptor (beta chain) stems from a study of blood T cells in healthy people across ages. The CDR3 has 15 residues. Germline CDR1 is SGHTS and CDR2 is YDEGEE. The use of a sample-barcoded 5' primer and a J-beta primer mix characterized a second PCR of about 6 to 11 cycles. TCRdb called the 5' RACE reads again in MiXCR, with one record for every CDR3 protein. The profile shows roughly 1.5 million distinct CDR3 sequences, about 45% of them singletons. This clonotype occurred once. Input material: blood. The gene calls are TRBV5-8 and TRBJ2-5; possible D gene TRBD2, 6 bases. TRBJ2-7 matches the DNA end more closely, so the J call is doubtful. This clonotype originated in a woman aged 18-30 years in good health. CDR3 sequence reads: CASSLRGNVGYEQYF. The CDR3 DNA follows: TGTGCCAGCAGCCTGCGGGGTAATGTGGGGTACGAGCAGTACTTC.